This T cell receptor beta chain was recorded in a study of blood T cell repertoires in COVID-19. The CDR3 is made up of 14 amino acids. The protocol was immunoSEQ multiplex PCR, while the TCRdb copy is restricted to in-frame clones and leaves out a portion. The repertoire holds under 250,000 clones, less than 85% seen once, with about 2.5% in the top ten. Sequencing was carried out using peripheral blood. This chain connects TRBV21-1 to TRBJ2-7; the table's D call, TRBD1, has no DNA check behind it. TRBV21-1 is reported as a pseudogene. This receptor was obtained from a woman in her sixties or seventies with active or convalescent COVID-19. As DNA, the CDR3 is TGTGCCAGCAGCCAGACAGGGGCCGCCCACGAGCAGTACTTC. Its translation is CASSQTGAAHEQYF.